This TCR beta chain stems from a study of Tregs in tolerant kidney transplant recipients. Overall study results and limits: Antigen-driven expansion was suggested because donor-specific Tregs expanded more than all Tregs in tolerant patients. Few patients were studied, so findings need validation in larger groups.

This CDR3 contains 14 residues. CDR1 is SGHTA and CDR2 is FQGTGA in the germline V gene. With 6 bases clipped from V and 4 bases from J, the junction kept 5 bases outside the gene matches. Details on this clone: Its antigen is not known.

Here immunoSEQ multiplex PCR was the method, and the copy in TCRdb shows in-frame clones only, minus some. Of under 85,000 clones in the sample, approximately 91% are singletons; the top ten hold approximately 0.39%. The rearrangement links TRBV7-3 to TRBJ2-3; 9 positions agree with TRBD1. The sequence derives from a human donor who received a combined kidney and bone marrow transplant. This sample comprised CD4+ T cells from blood, obtained before the transplant. The CDR3 DNA sequence: TGTGCCAGCAGATTGACAGGGGGTTCAGATACGCAGTATTTT. It specifies CASRLTGGSDTQYF.